The 2 T cell receptor beta chains below come from one sample, sequenced in a study of metastatic and nonmetastatic thyroid tumors. TCRdb reanalyzed the PCR reads with MiXCR. The table has roughly 30,000 clones, more than 15% seen once. There were no patients who had received any treatment before thyroid surgery. Sequenced: blood. Receptors originate from a female donor with papillary thyroid cancer or a benign thyroid nodule (not recorded which). Some clones in this sample may be carry-over from other donors' samples.

This clone appeared many times. The chain couples TRBV19 to TRBJ2-2, with 8 bases matching TRBD1. The J segment lost 6 bases and the V segment lost 7 bases, leaving 4 bases of the junction unmatched. This CDR3 region has 13 residues. CDR1 is LNHDA, CDR2 SQIVND, per germline (reference sequence). The CDR3 DNA sequence: TGTGCCAGTAATCAGGGGGCATCCGGGGAGCTGTTTTTT. It is translated as CASNQGASGELFF. The full variable domain, rest sourced from reference TRBV19 and TRBJ2-2, is DGGITQSPKYLFRKEGQNVTLSCEQNLNHDAMYWYRQDPGQGLRLIYYSQIVNDFQKGDIAEGYSVSREKKESFPLTVTSAQKNPTAFYLCASNQGASGELFFGEGSRLTVL.

This clone is categorized as large (0.1 to 1%). The CDR3 loop reads CAWSGRENSPLHF. The CDR3 bases are TGTGCCTGGAGTGGACGGGAAAATTCACCCCTCCACTTT. The chain employs TRBV30 and TRBJ1-6; D gene uncertain. Germline CDR1 reads GTSNPN; CDR2 reads SVGIG (reference sequence). The CDR3 runs to 13 residues. Deletions cut 1 base from V and 7 bases from J, with 8 bases between.